This TCR beta chain was profiled in a study of blood T cell repertoires in COVID-19. Overall study context: The United States, Italy and Spain provided the acute and convalescent COVID-19 samples. In each case, the material was cDNA or gDNA derived from T cells, B-cell-depleted T cells, or PBMCs.

CDR3 size: 13 residues. The V gene's germline CDR1 is SQVTM and CDR2 ANQGSEA. The trim removed 6 bases at V and 2 bases at J, leaving 6 bases unmatched. In the original analysis: Estimates of nucleated cell counts were drawn from the amplification of reference gene primers. Using immunoSEQ multiplex PCR, the repertoire was profiled, and TCRdb retains in-frame clones only, with some absent. That table supplies the V and J calls and clone size; D and trimming were determined from the DNA. Of 100,000 to 150,000 clones in the sample, around 76% were seen once. This chain connects TRBV29-1 to TRBJ2-7, with TRBD1 identical over 8 bases. What was sequenced was peripheral blood. This TCR was sampled from a man aged 60 to 69 with acute or convalescent COVID-19. CDR3 DNA: TGCAGCGTATCCGGGACAGGAGCCTACGAGCAGTACTTC. This gives the protein CSVSGTGAYEQYF.